This is a list of T cell receptor beta chains from one sample in a study of T cells after yellow fever vaccination. TCRdb fed the 5' RACE reads into MiXCR, producing one record per CDR3 protein. The table has 170,000 or so distinct CDR3 sequences, approximately 10% seen once; the top ten hold roughly a third. The sample was CD8+ T cells sorted from PBMCs, taken 45 days after the yellow fever booster vaccination. The receptor set was obtained from a young man who received the YFV17D yellow fever vaccine. Both conserved end residues are part of each CDR3.

TRBJ1-5 TRBV2 CASSTRTGLRQPQHF
TRBJ2-1 TRBV4-2 CASSQVGGDYNEQFF
TRBJ2-2 TRBV6-2/TRBV6-3 CASSYRSGQLPNTGELFF
TRBJ2-5 TRBV7-9 CASSSAGSYQETQYF
TRBJ1-2 TRBV16 CASSQSGTDTGYGYTF
TRBJ2-7 TRBV4-2 CASSQEAGGAYEQYF
TRBJ2-1 TRBV7-3 CASSPNRQSQGQFF
TRBJ2-5 TRBV10-2 CASRPIAGPQETQYF
TRBJ2-2 TRBV9 CASSVTRDTANTGELFF
TRBJ1-5 TRBV6-2/TRBV6-3 CASVWGEDQPQHF
TRBJ1-3 TRBV7-6 CASSPGQDTSGNTIYF
TRBJ2-7 TRBV25-1 CASSDGQGSYEQYF
TRBJ2-5 TRBV12-5 CASGTGQGTYQETQYF
TRBJ2-2 TRBV5-1 CASSAGGWTGELFF
TRBJ2-5 TRBV6-2/TRBV6-3 CASSWARETQYF
TRBJ2-7 TRBV11-2 CASEWGHEQYF
TRBJ2-5 TRBV7-9 CASSAETPETQYF
TRBJ1-1 TRBV4-3 CASSQVRQWIFEAFF
TRBJ2-2 TRBV7-9 CASSPPTGASGELFF